The T cell receptor beta chain described here comes from a study of T cell responses to AZD1222 COVID-19 vaccine. Study at large: Doses given second, at about 4 or about 12 weeks, were pooled.

V lost 4 bases, J lost 2 bases, and 4 bases stayed unmatched. This CDR3 spans 15 amino acids. The germline gives CDR1 LGHDT, CDR2 YNNKEL (reference sequence). Using immunoSEQ multiplex PCR, the repertoire was profiled, and TCRdb retains in-frame clones only, with some absent. The table has 100,000 to 150,000 clones, approximately 86% seen once. Regarding this clone: No antigen is known for it.

Study-wide results and limits: Sampling captured repertoires only after the peak T cell response. Only 5 or 6 people who got AZD1222 tested seropositive at baseline.

The TCR originated in an adult in good health. The specimen was peripheral blood, collected on day 0 of AZD1222 vaccination. The gene calls are TRBV3-1 (or the pseudogene TRBV3-2) and TRBJ2-7; 11 positions match TRBD1. CDR3 loop: CASSLPGQGAYEQYF. In DNA form, the CDR3 reads TGTGCCAGCAGCCTTCCGGGACAGGGGGCCTACGAGCAGTACTTC.